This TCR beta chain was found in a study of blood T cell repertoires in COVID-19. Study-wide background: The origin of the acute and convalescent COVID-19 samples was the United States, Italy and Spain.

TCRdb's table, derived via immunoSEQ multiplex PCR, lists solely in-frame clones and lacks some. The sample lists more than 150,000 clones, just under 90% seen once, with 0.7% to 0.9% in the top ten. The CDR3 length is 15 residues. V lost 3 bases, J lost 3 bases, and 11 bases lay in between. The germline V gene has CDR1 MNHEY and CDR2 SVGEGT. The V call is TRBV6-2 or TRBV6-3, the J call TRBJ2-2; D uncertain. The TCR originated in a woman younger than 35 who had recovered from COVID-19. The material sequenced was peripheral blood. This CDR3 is CASSYRPGYTGELFF. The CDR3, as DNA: TGTGCCAGCAGTTATAGGCCAGGCTACACCGGGGAGCTGTTTTTT.